These T cell receptor beta chains were read from a single sample in a study of T cells in Graves' hyperthyroidism and ophthalmopathy. TCRdb re-derived calls from the multiplex PCR reads in MiXCR, one entry per CDR3 protein. The sample holds 300,000 to 400,000 distinct CDR3 sequences; around a sixth are singletons and the top ten take over 35%. The sequencing input was blood. These receptors all come from a man younger than 35 with Graves' ophthalmopathy. CDR3s include the opening cysteine and the closing phenylalanine or tryptophan. A D gene is named only where the DNA matches it firmly. Part of the rows lack a size; the others show once, few, many or a class for expanded clones.

15	-	-	TRBV7-8	TRBJ2-7	CASSLRGNLGYEQYF	TGTGCCAGCAGCTTGAGGGGAAACCTTGGATACGAGCAGTACTTC
18	-	-	TRBV5-1	TRBJ2-7	CASSFDSRGTSYNYEQYF	TGCGCCAGCAGCTTCGACAGCCGGGGGACCTCATATAACTACGAGCAGTACTTC
11	-	-	TRBV7-6	TRBJ2-7	CASGGGHEQYF	TGTGCCAGCGGGGGTGGTCACGAGCAGTACTTC
15	-	-	TRBV20-1	TRBJ1-1	CSARNGGLVNTEAFF	TGCAGTGCTAGGAATGGGGGCCTGGTGAACACTGAAGCTTTCTTT
15	-	-	TRBV25-1	TRBJ2-3	CASSDRLGSTDTQYF	TGTGCCAGCAGTGACCGACTGGGCAGCACAGATACGCAGTATTTT
15	-	many	TRBV7-2	TRBJ1-6	CASSLGAVGNSPLHF	TGTGCCAGCAGCTTAGGTGCGGTAGGAAATTCACCCCTCCACTTT
15	-	few	TRBV27	TRBJ2-7	CASSEAKTGGDEQYF	TGTGCCAGCAGCGAAGCCAAAACAGGGGGGGACGAGCAGTACTTC
17	TRBD2	-	TRBV7-3	TRBJ2-1	CASSETGTSGGAFEQFF	TGTGCCAGCAGCGAAACCGGGACTAGCGGGGGGGCCTTTGAGCAGTTCTTC
15	-	-	TRBV9	TRBJ2-5	CASRRGLGAQETQYF	TGTGCCAGCAGGAGGGGGTTGGGGGCCCAAGAGACCCAGTACTTC
14	-	-	TRBV10-3	TRBJ2-3	CAITHDRYTDTQYF	TGTGCCATCACCCACGACCGGTACACAGATACGCAGTATTTT
15	TRBD1	many	TRBV28	TRBJ2-3	CASSFGQASTDTQYF	TGTGCCAGCAGTTTCGGACAGGCTAGCACAGATACGCAGTATTTT
16	TRBD1	many	TRBV27	TRBJ1-6	CASSSTQGAPHSPLHF	TGTGCCAGCAGTTCCACTCAGGGGGCCCCCCATTCACCCCTCCACTTT
14	-	-	TRBV28	TRBJ2-7	CASSFPVPPYEQYF	TGTGCCAGCAGTTTTCCGGTCCCCCCCTACGAGCAGTACTTC
13	-	-	TRBV24-1	TRBJ1-1	CATSGIGNTEAFF	TGTGCCACCAGTGGGATCGGTAACACTGAAGCTTTCTTT
16	TRBD2	few	TRBV3-1	TRBJ2-5	CASSHPPGASGETQYF	TGTGCCAGCAGCCATCCGCCTGGGGCTAGCGGGGAGACCCAGTACTTC
13	-	many	TRBV28	TRBJ2-7	CASVPGQSYEQYF	TGTGCCAGCGTCCCAGGGCAGTCGTACGAGCAGTACTTC
15	TRBD1	-	TRBV2	TRBJ1-1	CASSASRDRGLKAFF	TGTGCCAGCAGTGCCAGCCGGGACAGGGGGCTTAAAGCTTTCTTT
16	-	-	TRBV18	TRBJ2-1	CASSPRTQAIYNEQFF	TGTGCCAGCTCACCCCGTACCCAAGCGATTTACAATGAGCAGTTCTTC
12	-	few	TRBV7-9	TRBJ2-7	CASSLGHSEQYF	TGTGCCAGCAGCTTAGGGCATAGCGAGCAGTACTTC
17	TRBD2	-	TRBV7-2	TRBJ2-2	CASSPRTSARNTGELFF	TGTGCCAGCAGCCCACGGACTAGCGCGAGAAACACCGGGGAGCTGTTTTTT
14	TRBD2	many	TRBV27	TRBJ2-7	CASGRGGNPYEQYF	TGTGCCAGCGGGAGGGGCGGCAATCCCTACGAGCAGTACTTC
16	-	few	TRBV9	TRBJ2-3	CASSVGLQGGADTQYF	TGTGCCAGCAGCGTAGGCTTGCAGGGTGGTGCGGATACGCAGTATTTT
14	-	-	TRBV10-3	TRBJ2-2	CAISGTANTGELFF	TGTGCCATCAGCGGGACGGCGAACACCGGGGAGCTGTTTTTT
15	TRBD2	-	TRBV27	TRBJ2-1	CASSLGLGAYNEQFF	TGTGCCAGCAGTTTGGGACTAGGAGCGTACAATGAGCAGTTCTTC
12	-	many	TRBV11-2	TRBJ2-3	CASSFHRDTQYF	TGTGCCAGCAGCTTCCACAGAGATACGCAGTATTTT
14	-	few	TRBV5-1	TRBJ1-4	CASSPRGRNEKLFF	TGCGCCAGCAGCCCCCGGGGTCGGAACGAAAAACTGTTTTTT
15	TRBD2	-	TRBV6-1	TRBJ2-5	CASSILAGGQETQYF	TGTGCCAGCAGTATACTAGCGGGGGGCCAAGAGACCCAGTACTTC
15	-	few	TRBV7-9	TRBJ2-3	CASSLALPSTDTQYF	TGTGCCAGCAGCTTAGCTCTGCCTAGCACAGATACGCAGTATTTT
12	TRBD1	-	TRBV10-3	TRBJ2-7	CAIRTGGPEQYF	TGTGCCATCAGAACAGGGGGCCCCGAGCAGTACTTC
13	TRBD1	many	TRBV12-3/TRBV12-4	TRBJ2-3	CASWDRGTDTQYF	TGTGCCAGCTGGGACAGGGGCACAGATACGCAGTATTTT
12	-	many	TRBV2	TRBJ1-5	CASGWGEGPQHF	TGTGCCAGCGGGTGGGGGGAGGGGCCCCAGCATTTT
14	-	few	TRBV5-5	TRBJ2-5	CASSPPTGRETQYF	TGTGCCAGCAGCCCTCCCACAGGTCGGGAGACCCAGTACTTC
15	TRBD1	few	TRBV27	TRBJ2-3	CASSLDGQGVDTQYF	TGTGCCAGCAGTTTAGACGGACAGGGGGTGGATACGCAGTATTTT
15	-	many	TRBV7-9	TRBJ2-3	CASSLDKGITDTQYF	TGTGCCAGCAGCTTGGACAAAGGGATCACAGATACGCAGTATTTT
17	TRBD2	-	TRBV28	TRBJ2-5	CASSVGLVSGRQETQYF	TGTGCCAGCAGCGTAGGGTTGGTTAGCGGGAGACAAGAGACCCAGTACTTC
15	-	many	TRBV7-9	TRBJ1-1	CASRYGDRMNTEAFF	TGTGCCAGCAGGTATGGTGACAGAATGAACACTGAAGCTTTCTTT
13	-	few	TRBV6-6	TRBJ2-1	CASSYSRVNEQFF	TGTGCCAGCAGTTACTCCCGGGTCAATGAGCAGTTCTTC